One and the same sample provided the 21 T cell receptor beta chains below, sequenced in a study of T cell clones after liver transplantation. Method: immunoSEQ multiplex PCR; TCRdb's copy keeps in-frame clones and lacks some. The profile shows tens of thousands of clones, 60% to 80% of them singletons. The sequencing here drew on CD4+ T cells from blood, taken at the 22-month timepoint. The receptor source for this set is a human patient who received a liver transplant. Some T cells may originate from the graft donor.

This clone showed up just a few times. The gene calls are TRBV14 and TRBJ1-2, with D possibly being TRBD1 (6 bases). Trimming pared 0 bases from V and 7 bases from J, leaving 12 bases between. This CDR3 is built from 14 residues. Per germline, CDR1 SGHDN and CDR2 FVKESK. CDR3 DNA sequence: TGTGCCAGCAGCCAAGATAGGACAGCCAGTGGCTACACCTTC. Amino acid sequence: CASSQDRTASGYTF.

This clone was detected only a few times. This sequence joins TRBV7-9 and TRBJ1-5; a weak D match, TRBD1 (6 bases). The CDR3 runs 14 residues. The germline V gene encodes CDR1 SEHNR and CDR2 FQNEAQ (reference sequence). V was trimmed by 6 bases and J by 7 bases, leaving 16 bases between them. This CDR3 is CASSLQGVGQPQHF. The CDR3, as DNA: TGTGCCAGCAGTCTACAGGGAGTCGGACAGCCCCAGCATTTT.

J is TRBJ2-3 and V is TRBV9; D not certain. Trimming removed 3 bases at V and 6 bases at J, with 17 bases between. Germline CDR1 and CDR2: SGDLS and YYNGEE. This CDR3 is 15 amino acids long. CDR3 protein: CASSAALGLGDTQYF. The CDR3 DNA follows: TGTGCCAGCAGCGCCGCTTTGGGCCTTGGGGATACGCAGTATTTT.

In DNA form, the CDR3 reads TGTGCCAGCGAGTACAGGGAGGGCTACACCTTC. Protein: CASEYREGYTF. The chain uses TRBV7-9 and TRBJ1-2, with D possibly matching TRBD1 (6 bases). The CDR3 consists of 11 residues. With 8 bases removed from V and 8 bases from J, the gap between germline ends came to 12 bases. Germline V gene lookup returns CDR1 SEHNR and CDR2 FQNEAQ (reference sequence).

The chain's CDR3 is CASSLGQSNQPQHF. For the CDR3, the DNA is TGTGCCAGCAGCCTTGGACAGAGCAATCAGCCCCAGCATTTT. The rearrangement uses TRBV4-2 and TRBJ1-5; a possible D gene is TRBD1 (6 bases). V was cut by 4 bases and J by 1 base, with 8 bases left in between. Germline V gene sequence: CDR1 LGHNA, CDR2 YNFKEQ. The CDR3 has 14 residues.

The gene calls are TRBV2 and TRBJ2-7, with 11 bases aligning to TRBD1. The germline V gene has CDR1 SNHLY and CDR2 FYNNEI. V gave up 7 bases and J gave up 2 bases; unmatched junction bases: 4. This CDR3 has 14 amino acids. CDR3 sequence reads: CASTPGQGAYEQYF. CDR3 in DNA: TGTGCCAGCACCCCGGGACAGGGGGCCTACGAGCAGTACTTC.

J is TRBJ2-3 and V is TRBV2, with a tentative D call TRBD1 (6 bases). The V gene lost 9 bases and the J gene lost 4 bases, with 11 bases spanning the gap. Germline V gives CDR1 SNHLY, CDR2 FYNNEI. CDR3 length equals 12 residues. The CDR3 is CASAGGADTQYF. DNA for the CDR3: TGTGCCAGTGCTGGGGGCGCAGATACGCAGTATTTT.

This clone was seen a handful of times. The rearrangement uses TRBV2 and TRBJ2-7; unclear D gene. Trimming shortened V by 7 bases and J by 0 bases, and 13 bases separated the two germline ends. Germline V gene sequence: CDR1 SNHLY, CDR2 FYNNEI. The CDR3 is 14 residues long. The CDR3 loop reads CASTRYVSSYEQYF. CDR3 nucleotide sequence: TGTGCCAGCACCCGATACGTGAGCTCCTACGAGCAGTACTTC.

The V gene is TRBV7-9, the J gene TRBJ2-5, with TRBD1 identical over 7 bases. Germline V CDR1 and CDR2: SEHNR, FQNEAQ (reference sequence). The CDR3 length is 15 residues. Trimming at V came to 3 bases and at J to 1 base, leaving 5 bases not matched to a gene. The chain's CDR3 is CASSFRDSPQETQYF. The CDR3 region has the DNA TGTGCCAGCAGCTTTCGGGACAGCCCCCAAGAGACCCAGTACTTC. The full variable domain, completed using reference TRBV7-9 and TRBJ2-5, is DTGVSQNPRHKITKRGQNVTFRCDPISEHNRLYWYRQTLGQGPEFLTYFQNEAQLEKSRLLSDRFSAERPKGSFSTLEIQRTEQGDSAMYLCASSFRDSPQETQYFGPGTRLLVL.

V and J are TRBV5-4 and TRBJ1-1; possible D gene TRBD1, 5 bases. Germline V gene data show CDR1 as SGHNT and CDR2 as YYREEE (reference sequence). V dropped 2 bases and J dropped 5 bases, with 10 bases sitting between them. The CDR3 extends over 13 amino acids. For the CDR3, the DNA is TGTGCCAGCAGCTTCGGGGGGAGAACTGAAGCTTTCTTT. This codes for CASSFGGRTEAFF. Complete variable domain (other parts from reference TRBV5-4 and TRBJ1-1): ETGVTQSPTHLIKTRGQQVTLRCSSQSGHNTVSWYQQALGQGPQFIFQYYREEENGRGNFPPRFSGLQFPNYSSELNVNALELDDSALYLCASSFGGRTEAFFGQGTRLTVV.

This clone is a singleton in its sample. The chain joins TRBV7-3 to TRBJ2-1, with D possibly called TRBD1 or TRBD2 (5 bases each). This CDR3 comprises 17 residues. Germline CDR1 reads SGHTA; CDR2 reads FQGTGA. V was shortened by 5 bases and J by 1 base, with 18 bases between the two germline ends. The CDR3 nucleotides read TGTGCCAGCAGCAAAGAGGGACGGGCATGGTCCTACAATGAGCAGTTCTTC. Its translation is CASSKEGRAWSYNEQFF.

The rearrangement links TRBV5-1 to TRBJ1-4; TRBD1 agrees at 7 bases. Per germline, CDR1 SGHRS and CDR2 YFSETQ. J was trimmed by 8 bases and V by 0 bases; bases with no gene match: 4. This CDR3 is 14 amino acids long. The CDR3 sequence: CASSLGQGREKLFF. In DNA form, the CDR3 reads TGCGCCAGCAGCTTGGGACAGGGAAGGGAAAAACTGTTTTTT.

The sample holds one count of this clone. The genes are TRBV4-2 and TRBJ2-1; D is unclear. The germline V gene has CDR1 LGHNA and CDR2 YNFKEQ. The length of the CDR3 is 15 residues. Deletions cut 0 bases from V and 4 bases from J, with 10 bases between. The chain's CDR3 is CASSQDEDSYNEQFF. DNA of the CDR3: TGTGCCAGCAGCCAAGATGAAGACTCGTACAATGAGCAGTTCTTC.

V usage is TRBV28 and J usage is TRBJ2-1; D perhaps matches TRBD2 (5 bases). The CDR3 extends over 16 amino acids. The germline CDR1 and CDR2 sequences are MDHEN and SYDVKM. The V gene lost 4 bases and the J gene lost 6 bases, with 19 bases spanning the gap. CDR3 sequence reads: CASSSPGEGTGNEQFF. CDR3 DNA: TGTGCCAGCAGTTCCCCCGGGGAAGGTACGGGCAATGAGCAGTTCTTC.

CDR3 amino acids: CASSIGGISGANVLTF. In DNA, the CDR3 is TGTGCCAGTAGTATAGGGGGCATCTCTGGGGCCAACGTCCTGACTTTC. The rearrangement uses TRBV19 and TRBJ2-6; a weak D match, TRBD1 (5 bases). The CDR3 is 16 amino acids. The germline V gene has CDR1 LNHDA and CDR2 SQIVND (reference sequence). V dropped 1 base and J dropped 0 bases, with 7 bases sitting between them.

This chain links TRBV28 with TRBJ1-2; a possible D gene is TRBD1 (6 bases). V was trimmed by 6 bases and J by 7 bases, leaving 18 bases between them. The V gene's germline CDR1 is MDHEN and CDR2 SYDVKM. This CDR3 region has 14 residues. Here the CDR3 reads CASSLTDSRVGYTF. The DNA of the CDR3 is TGTGCCAGCAGCCTCACGGACAGTCGGGTTGGCTACACCTTC.

V and J are TRBV30 and TRBJ1-6, with D possibly matching TRBD1 (5 bases). The CDR3 is made up of 14 amino acids. Germline V lookup: CDR1 GTSNPN, CDR2 SVGIG (reference sequence). Trimming removed 2 bases at V and 9 bases at J, with 14 bases between. The CDR3 sequence: CAWSSRVGGSPLHF. The CDR3 DNA is TGTGCCTGGAGTAGCCGGGTGGGGGGTTCACCCCTCCACTTT.

This chain joins TRBV18 and TRBJ2-3; the D call may be TRBD1 or TRBD2 (5 bases each). The CDR3 runs 17 residues. Deletions cut 3 bases from V and 1 base from J, with 17 bases between. Germline V gene lookup returns CDR1 KGHSH and CDR2 LQKENI. The CDR3 DNA reads TGTGCCAGCTCACCTAGTGAGGGGAATGATCGCACAGATACGCAGTATTTT. Its translation: CASSPSEGNDRTDTQYF.

The rearrangement joins TRBV7-2 to TRBJ2-3; 7 positions agree with TRBD2. The CDR3 sequence is 16 residues long. Germline V lookup: CDR1 SGHTA, CDR2 FQGNSA. Unmatched junction bases numbered 12, after V lost 5 bases and J lost 4 bases. The CDR3 sequence is CASSPPTSIQADTQYF. The CDR3 nucleotides are TGTGCCAGCAGCCCCCCGACTAGCATTCAGGCAGATACGCAGTATTTT.

The chain joins TRBV6-5 to TRBJ1-1; D not resolved. The CDR3 totals 14 residues. Trimming shortened V by 4 bases and J by 4 bases, and 13 bases separated the two germline ends. CDR1 and CDR2 from the germline V gene are MNHEY and SVGAGI. CDR3 protein: CASSFQWGSTEAFF. CDR3 coding DNA: TGTGCCAGCAGTTTCCAGTGGGGTAGCACTGAAGCTTTCTTT.

In its sample, this clone was seen once. Here the CDR3 reads CAGLRQGSTDTQYF. Written as DNA, the CDR3 is TGTGCCGGACTTAGACAGGGTTCCACAGATACGCAGTATTTT. The chain uses TRBV6-1 and TRBJ2-3; 7 nucleotides agree with TRBD1. The J segment lost 2 bases and the V segment lost 11 bases, leaving 10 bases of the junction unmatched. Germline V CDR1 and CDR2: MNHNS, SASEGT. The CDR3 is made up of 14 amino acids.